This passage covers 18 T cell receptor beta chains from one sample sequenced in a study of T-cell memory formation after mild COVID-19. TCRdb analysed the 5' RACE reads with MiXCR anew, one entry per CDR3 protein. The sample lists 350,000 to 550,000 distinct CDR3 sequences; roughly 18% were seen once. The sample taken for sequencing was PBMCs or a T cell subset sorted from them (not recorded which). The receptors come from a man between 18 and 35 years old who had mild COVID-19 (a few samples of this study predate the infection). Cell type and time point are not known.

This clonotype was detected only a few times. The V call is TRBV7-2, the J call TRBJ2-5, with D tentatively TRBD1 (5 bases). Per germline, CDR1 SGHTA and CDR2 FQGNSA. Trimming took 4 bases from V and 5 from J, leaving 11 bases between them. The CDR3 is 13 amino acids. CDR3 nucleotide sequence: TGTGCCAGCAGCTCAGCAGGGTTGGAGACCCAGTACTTC. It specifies CASSSAGLETQYF.

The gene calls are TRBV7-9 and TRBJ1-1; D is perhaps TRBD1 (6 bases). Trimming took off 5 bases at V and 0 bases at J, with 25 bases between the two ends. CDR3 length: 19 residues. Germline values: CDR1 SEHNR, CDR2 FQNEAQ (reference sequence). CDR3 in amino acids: CASSPPRGRGIGMNTEAFF. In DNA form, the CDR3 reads TGTGCCAGCAGCCCCCCCCGGGGCAGGGGCATCGGGATGAACACTGAAGCTTTCTTT. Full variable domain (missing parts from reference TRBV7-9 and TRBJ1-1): DTGVSQNPRHKITKRGQNVTFRCDPISEHNRLYWYRQTLGQGPEFLTYFQNEAQLEKSRLLSDRFSAERPKGSFSTLEIQRTEQGDSAMYLCASSPPRGRGIGMNTEAFFGQGTRLTVV.

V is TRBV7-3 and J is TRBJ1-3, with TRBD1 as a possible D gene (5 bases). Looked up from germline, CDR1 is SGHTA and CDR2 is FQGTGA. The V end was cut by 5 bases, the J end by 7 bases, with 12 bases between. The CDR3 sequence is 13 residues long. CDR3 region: CASSRLGENTIYF. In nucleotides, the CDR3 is TGTGCCAGCAGCCGGTTAGGGGAGAACACCATATATTTT.

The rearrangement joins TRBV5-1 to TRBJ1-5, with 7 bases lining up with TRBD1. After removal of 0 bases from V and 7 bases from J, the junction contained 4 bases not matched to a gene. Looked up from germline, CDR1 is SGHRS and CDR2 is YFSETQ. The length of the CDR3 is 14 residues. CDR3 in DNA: TGCGCCAGCAGCTTGGGGTCAGGGGGACAGCCCCAGCATTTT. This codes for CASSLGSGGQPQHF.

The CDR3 DNA sequence: TGTGCCAGCAGCTCGGACCGGCTGGGATCGGAGACCCAGTACTTC. Protein: CASSSDRLGSETQYF. V usage is TRBV7-2 and J usage is TRBJ2-5; D is unclear. This CDR3 spans 15 amino acids. Per germline, CDR1 SGHTA and CDR2 FQGNSA. With 4 bases removed from V and 5 bases from J, the gap between germline ends came to 17 bases.

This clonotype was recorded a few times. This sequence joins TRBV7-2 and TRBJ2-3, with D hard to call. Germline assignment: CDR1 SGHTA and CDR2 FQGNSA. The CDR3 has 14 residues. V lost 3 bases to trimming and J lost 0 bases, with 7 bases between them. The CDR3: CASSFIVSTDTQYF. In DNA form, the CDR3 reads TGTGCCAGCAGCTTCATTGTCAGCACAGATACGCAGTATTTT.

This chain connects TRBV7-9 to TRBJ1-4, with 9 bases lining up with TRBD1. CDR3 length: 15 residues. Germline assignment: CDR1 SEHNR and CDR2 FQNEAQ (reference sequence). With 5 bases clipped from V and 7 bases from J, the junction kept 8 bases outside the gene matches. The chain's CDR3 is CASSGPGQGFEKLFF. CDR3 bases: TGTGCCAGCAGCGGACCCGGACAGGGGTTTGAAAAACTGTTTTTT.

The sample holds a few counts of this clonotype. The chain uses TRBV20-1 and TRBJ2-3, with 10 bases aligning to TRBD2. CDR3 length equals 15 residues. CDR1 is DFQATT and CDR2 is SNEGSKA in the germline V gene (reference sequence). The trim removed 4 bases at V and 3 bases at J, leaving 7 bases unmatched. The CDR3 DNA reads TGCAGTGCTAATCCCCCTAGCGGGGGAACAGATACGCAGTATTTT. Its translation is CSANPPSGGTDTQYF.

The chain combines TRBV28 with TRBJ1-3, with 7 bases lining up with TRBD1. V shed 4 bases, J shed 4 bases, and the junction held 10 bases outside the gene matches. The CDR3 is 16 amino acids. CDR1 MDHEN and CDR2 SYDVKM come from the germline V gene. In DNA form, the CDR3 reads TGTGCCAGCAGTTCAGCGGACAGGTCTGGGGGAAACACCATATATTTT. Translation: CASSSADRSGGNTIYF.

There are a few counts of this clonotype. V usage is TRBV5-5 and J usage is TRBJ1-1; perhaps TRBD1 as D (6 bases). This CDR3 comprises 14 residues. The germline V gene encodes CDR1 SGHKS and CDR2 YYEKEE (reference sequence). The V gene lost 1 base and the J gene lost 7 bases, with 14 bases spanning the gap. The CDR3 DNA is TGTGCCAGCAGCTTGATAGCAGGGGAGAATGAAGCTTTCTTT. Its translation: CASSLIAGENEAFF.

Here the CDR3 DNA reads TGTGCCACTGGTGGGGGGGAGCAGTACTTC. Translated, it gives CATGGGEQYF. The gene calls are TRBV7-9 and TRBJ2-7; a possible D gene is TRBD2 (6 bases). The V gene lost 10 bases and the J gene lost 7 bases, with 11 bases spanning the gap. The CDR3 loop spans 10 amino acids. Per germline, CDR1 SEHNR and CDR2 FQNEAQ (reference sequence).

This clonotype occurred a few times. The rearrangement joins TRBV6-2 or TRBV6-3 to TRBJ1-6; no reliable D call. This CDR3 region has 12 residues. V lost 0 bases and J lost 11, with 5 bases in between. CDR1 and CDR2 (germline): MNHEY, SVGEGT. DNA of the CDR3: TGTGCCAGCAGTTACTCCCGACCACCCCTCCACTTT. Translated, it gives CASSYSRPPLHF.

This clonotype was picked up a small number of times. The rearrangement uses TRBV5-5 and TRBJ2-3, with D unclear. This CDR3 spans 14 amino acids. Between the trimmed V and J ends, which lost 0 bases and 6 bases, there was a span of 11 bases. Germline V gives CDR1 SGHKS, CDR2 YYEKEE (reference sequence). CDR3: CASSLGDWVDTQYF. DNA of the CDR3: TGTGCCAGCAGCTTGGGGGATTGGGTCGATACGCAGTATTTT.

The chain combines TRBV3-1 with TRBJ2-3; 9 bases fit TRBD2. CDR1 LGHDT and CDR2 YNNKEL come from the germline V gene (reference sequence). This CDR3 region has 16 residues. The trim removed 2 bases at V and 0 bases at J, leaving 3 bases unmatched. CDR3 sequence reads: CASSQTSGGSTDTQYF. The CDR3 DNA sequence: TGTGCCAGCAGCCAAACCAGCGGGGGGAGCACAGATACGCAGTATTTT.

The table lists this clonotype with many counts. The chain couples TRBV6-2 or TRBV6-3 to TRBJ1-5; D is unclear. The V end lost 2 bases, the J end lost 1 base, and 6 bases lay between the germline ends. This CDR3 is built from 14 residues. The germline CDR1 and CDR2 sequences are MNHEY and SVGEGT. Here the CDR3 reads CASSYLDSNQPQHF. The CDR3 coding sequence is TGTGCCAGCAGTTACCTGGACAGCAATCAGCCCCAGCATTTT.

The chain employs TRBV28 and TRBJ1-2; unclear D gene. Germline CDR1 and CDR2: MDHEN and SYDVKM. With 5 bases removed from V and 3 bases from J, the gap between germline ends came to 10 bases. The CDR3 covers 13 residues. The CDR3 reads CASSPLSHYGYTF. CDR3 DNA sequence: TGTGCCAGCAGTCCCCTCAGTCACTATGGCTACACCTTC.

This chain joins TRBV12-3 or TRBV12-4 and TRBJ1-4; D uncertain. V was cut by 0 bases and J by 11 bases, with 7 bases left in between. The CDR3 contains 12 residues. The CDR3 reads CASSLARGKLFF. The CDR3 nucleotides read TGTGCCAGCAGTTTAGCTAGAGGGAAACTGTTTTTT.

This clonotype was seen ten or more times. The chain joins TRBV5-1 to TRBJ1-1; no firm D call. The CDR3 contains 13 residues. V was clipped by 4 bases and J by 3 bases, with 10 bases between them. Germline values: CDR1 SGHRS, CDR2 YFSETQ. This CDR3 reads CASSVDGDTEAFF. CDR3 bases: TGCGCCAGCAGCGTCGACGGGGACACTGAAGCTTTCTTT.